The following is a T cell receptor beta chain sequence with its context. Healthy bone marrow donors made up the donor group. This entry is derived from a study of cytomegalovirus exposure and HLA in healthy donors. The PCR ran on 60 Vbeta and 13 Jbeta primers. The method was immunoSEQ multiplex PCR; TCRdb's version includes in-frame clones alone and lacks a portion of them. Of 95,000 to 150,000 clones in the sample, under 70% were seen once. Unmatched junction bases numbered 10, after V lost 6 bases and J lost 11 bases. CDR3 size: 12 residues. Germline loops: CDR1 SNHLY, CDR2 FYNNEI. Sequenced sample: PBMCs. The sequence was collected from a man between 18 and 35 years old in good health and CMV-seronegative. The chain uses TRBV2 and TRBJ2-7; TRBD1 matches at 7 bases. The CDR3 DNA is TGTGCCAGCAGGGGACAGCCCCGACTGGAGTACTTC. Amino acids: CASRGQPRLEYF. The variable domain in full, with the rest retrieved from reference TRBV2 and TRBJ2-7, is EPEVTQTPSHQVTQMGQEVILRCVPISNHLYFYWYRQILGQKVEFLVSFYNNEISEKSEIFDDQFSVERPDGSNFTLKIRSTKLEDSAMYFCASRGQPRLEYFGPGTRLTVT.